This T cell receptor (beta chain) appears in the sequencing data of a study of blood T cell repertoires in COVID-19. About the research overall: Both acute and convalescent COVID-19 samples were obtained from the United States, Italy and Spain. Sample material is recorded as cDNA or gDNA derived from T cells, B-cell-depleted T cells, or PBMCs.

The germline CDR1 and CDR2 sequences are SEHNR and FQNEAQ (reference sequence). CDR3 size: 13 residues. Trimming cost V 3 bases and J 6 bases; bases outside gene matches: 1. Original processing notes: For nucleated cells, counts were estimated from reference gene primer amplification. Generated by immunoSEQ multiplex PCR, the TCRdb table keeps only in-frame clones and is missing some. The V and J calls and clone size come from that table; D and trimming were worked out from the DNA. The repertoire holds under 90,000 clones, with roughly 80% as singletons. The chain carries TRBV7-9 and TRBJ2-3; the match to TRBD2 covers 9 bases. This receptor was taken from a woman older than 75 with active or convalescent COVID-19. The sequenced sample consisted of peripheral blood. CDR3 in amino acids: CASSFGLADTQYF. CDR3 nucleotides: TGTGCCAGCAGCTTCGGACTAGCGGATACGCAGTATTTT.